What follows are 15 T cell receptor beta chains derived from one specimen sequenced in a study of tumor-infiltrating lymphocytes in primary liver carcinoma. Unsorted whole blood supplied the RNA, and germline DNA was extracted too. Starting material of 500 ng total RNA yielded TCR beta cDNA via a constant-region primer. Three rounds of nested multiplex PCR with slightly modified ARM-PCR produced TCR beta libraries. Investigators reported that the first two PCR rounds, at around 9 cycles each, used TRBV1-TRBV30 forward primers with a C-beta reverse primer. TCRdb reprocessed the multiplex PCR reads via MiXCR and lists one record per CDR3 protein. The sample includes approximately 340,000 distinct CDR3 sequences, about 61% of them seen just once. The source material was peripheral blood. Every receptor here comes from a man aged 35 to 55 with primary liver carcinoma and hepatitis B virus infection.

About this clonotype itself: The CDR3 does not close with the conserved phenylalanine or tryptophan, likely indicating a read error. This chain connects TRBV11-2 to TRBJ1-1; 9 bases are a match to TRBD1. Germline CDR1 and CDR2: SGHAT and FQNNGV. CDR3 size: 14 residues. The CDR3 region is CSSSLGQGNTEAFL. The DNA for the CDR3 is TGTTCCAGCAGCTTGGGACAGGGGAACACTGAAGCTTTCTTA.

This clonotype was counted many times. Here the CDR3 DNA reads TGTGCCAGCAGTTCACAGGATATATCTGGAAACACCATATATTTT. Translation gives CASSSQDISGNTIYF. The chain is built from TRBV12-3 or TRBV12-4 and TRBJ1-3; tentative D call: TRBD1 (5 bases). Trimming removed 4 bases at V and 1 base at J, with 11 bases between. This CDR3 has 15 residues.

The J gene is TRBJ1-5, the V gene TRBV28, with 7 bases lining up with TRBD1. CDR1 and CDR2 from the germline V gene are MDHEN and SYDVKM. Unmatched junction bases numbered 1, after V lost 6 bases and J lost 2 bases. The CDR3 extends over 13 amino acids. The CDR3 region is CASSTGGNQPQHF. The DNA for the CDR3 is TGTGCCAGCAGCACAGGGGGCAATCAGCCCCAGCATTTT.

Of note for this clonotype: A junction boundary mismatches the germline segment, possibly from a read error. CDR3 bases: TGCGCCAGCGGCCAATATTTGGCCCCAGATACGCAGTATTTT. It codes for CASGQYLAPDTQYF. The V and J genes are TRBV4-3 and TRBJ2-3; D gene uncertain. CDR3 size: 14 residues. Germline CDR1 is LGHNA and CDR2 is YSLEER.

This clonotype showed up just a few times. A much bigger clone sits one base away, suggesting this may be a read error. This is likely a read error, given that the CDR3 carries no conserved phenylalanine or tryptophan at its end. The gene calls are TRBV4-2 and TRBJ2-7, with 13 bases that match TRBD2. CDR3 length: 17 residues. V shed 2 bases and J 1 base; nucleotides not matched to a gene: 5. In germline, CDR1 is LGHNA, CDR2 YNFKEQ. CDR3 coding DNA: TGTGCCAGCAGCCAACTAGGACTAGCGGGAGTATCCTACGAGCAGTACCTC. Amino acid sequence: CASSQLGLAGVSYEQYL.

This clonotype was seen repeatedly, ten times or more. V and J are TRBV6-1 and TRBJ2-7; no clear D gene. The CDR3 totals 16 residues. In germline, CDR1 is MNHNS, CDR2 SASEGT. Deletions cut 1 base from V and 4 bases from J, with 17 bases between. The CDR3 is CASSEGPIESGYEQYF. DNA for the CDR3: TGTGCCAGCAGTGAAGGACCTATAGAGAGTGGTTACGAGCAGTACTTC.

As for this clonotype: This may arise from a read error, as a much more abundant clone is one base away. It is likely a read error, because the conserved phenylalanine at the end of the CDR3 is missing. The rearrangement links TRBV6-2 or TRBV6-3 to TRBJ2-7, with 8 bases that match TRBD1. The CDR3 totals 14 residues. Germline trimming cut 4 bases from V and 2 bases from J; bases unmatched to any gene: 4. CDR1 is MNHEY, CDR2 SVGEGT, per germline. The CDR3 DNA sequence: TGTGCCAGCAGTTCGAGGGACAGGACCTACGAGCAGTACTTG. Its protein is CASSSRDRTYEQYL.

The rearrangement joins TRBV28 to TRBJ1-1; the D gene is possibly TRBD1 (6 bases). Trimming took off 7 bases at V and 10 bases at J, with 16 bases between the two ends. The CDR3 is 12 amino acids. Germline V lookup: CDR1 MDHEN, CDR2 SYDVKM. CDR3 in DNA: TGTGCCAGCACCCGGGGGGCGAGAAGAGCTTTCTTT. Its translation is CASTRGARRAFF.

This clonotype was seen just once. The chain uses TRBV11-2 and TRBJ2-7; no reliable D call. Trimming cost V 7 bases and J 2 bases, with 12 bases left between them. The CDR3 extends over 13 amino acids. Germline CDR1 SGHAT, CDR2 FQNNGV. As DNA, the CDR3 is TGTGCCAGCAACCACACGGGCACCTACGAGCAGTACTTC. This translates into CASNHTGTYEQYF.

The chain is built from TRBV7-8 and TRBJ2-7, with TRBD1 as a possible D gene (6 bases). Looked up from germline, CDR1 is SGHVS and CDR2 is FQNEAQ. The length of the CDR3 is 15 residues. Trimming cost V 3 bases and J 1 base, with 13 bases left between them. The CDR3 here is CASSFNRVPSYEQYF. DNA for the CDR3: TGTGCCAGCAGCTTCAACAGGGTCCCTTCCTACGAGCAGTACTTC. The complete variable domain, with remaining parts taken from reference TRBV7-8 and TRBJ2-7, reads GAGVSQSPRYKVAKRGQDVALRCDPISGHVSLFWYQQALGQGPEFLTYFQNEAQLDKSGLPSDRFFAERPEGSVSTLKIQRTQQEDSAVYLCASSFNRVPSYEQYFGPGTRLTVT.

This clonotype was counted once. This sequence joins TRBV6-5 and TRBJ2-1, with D unresolved. CDR1 is MNHEY and CDR2 is SVGAGI in the germline V gene. The CDR3 loop spans 12 amino acids. The V end was cut by 7 bases, the J end by 7 bases, with 11 bases between. In DNA, the CDR3 is TGTGCCAGCACGGACCTCAAAAATGAGCAGTTCTTC. Residues: CASTDLKNEQFF.

This chain joins TRBV5-6 and TRBJ2-6; no clear D. V dropped 2 bases and J dropped 6 bases, with 9 bases sitting between them. This CDR3 contains 14 residues. Germline-derived CDR1 and CDR2 are SGHDT and YYEEEE. CDR3 sequence: CASSFYPVANVLTF. CDR3 coding DNA: TGTGCCAGCAGCTTCTACCCTGTGGCCAACGTCCTGACTTTC.

Comments on this clonotype: One junction end disagrees with the germline gene, perhaps due to a read error. The chain couples TRBV5-4 to TRBJ2-2; TRBD2 matches at 10 bases. The length of the CDR3 is 15 residues. Germline values: CDR1 SGHNT, CDR2 YYREEE (reference sequence). CDR3 DNA: TGTGTCAGCAGCCCAGCGGGAGGGAGGAGCGGGGAGCTGTTTTTT. Its protein is CVSSPAGGRSGELFF. The full variable domain, with the rest looked up from reference TRBV5-4 and TRBJ2-2, is ETGVTQSPTHLIKTRGQQVTLRCSSQSGHNTVSWYQQALGQGPQFIFQYYREEENGRGNFPPRFSGLQFPNYSSELNVNALELDDSALYLCVSSPAGGRSGELFFGEGSRLTVL.

The chain employs TRBV11-2 and TRBJ2-6; D gene unclear. The V gene's germline CDR1 is SGHAT and CDR2 FQNNGV. The CDR3 sequence is 17 residues long. V lost 5 bases and J 0 bases, leaving 14 bases between the germline ends. CDR3 nucleotides: TGTGCCAGCAGCCAAGACTGTTCCCGCTCTGGGGCCAACGTCCTGACTTTC. Translated: CASSQDCSRSGANVLTF.

This clonotype appeared a single time. The chain uses TRBV10-3 and TRBJ2-7; 11 bases match TRBD2. The CDR3 runs 14 residues. The germline V gene encodes CDR1 ENHRY and CDR2 SYGVKD. V shed 10 bases, J shed 7 bases, and the junction held 12 bases outside the gene matches. The DNA of the CDR3 is TGTGCCACCAGAGGTAGCGGGAGGGCCAGGGAGCAGTACTTC. This sequence encodes CATRGSGRAREQYF.